Below, 29 T cell receptor beta chains from the same sample are listed, as sequenced in a study of tumor-infiltrating lymphocytes in primary liver carcinoma. The source material, 20-30 mg of unsorted bulk tissue, was used to co-extract RNA and DNA. Total RNA amounting to roughly 480 ng was the source from which TCR beta cDNA was made with a constant-region primer. Researchers made the TCR beta libraries by running three nested multiplex PCR rounds with slightly modified ARM-PCR. Investigators reported that the first two PCR rounds, at 10 to 11 cycles each, used TRBV1-TRBV30 forward primers with a C-beta reverse primer. MiXCR, run by TCRdb on the multiplex PCR reads, gives a single entry per CDR3 protein. The table records some 120,000 distinct CDR3 sequences, 55% to 65% of them present only once. Sequencing was done on a sample of liver tumor tissue from sampling region 1. Noted subset: tumor region T1, superior pole. The origin of the receptors is a woman between 55 and 75 years old with primary liver carcinoma and hepatitis B virus infection.

V is TRBV30 and J is TRBJ1-5; D uncertain. The CDR3 sequence is 14 residues long. Germline V CDR1 and CDR2: GTSNPN, SVGIG (reference sequence). The ends were cut back, 2 bases at V and 10 bases at J, with 18 bases in the middle. In DNA, the CDR3 is TGTGCCTGGAGTCCTCCGGGAAGTAAGAAACCCCAGCATTTT. This translates into CAWSPPGSKKPQHF.

The chain is built from TRBV10-2 and TRBJ2-3, with a weak D call TRBD2 (5 bases). In germline, CDR1 is WSHSY, CDR2 SAAADI. This CDR3 comprises 15 residues. The V end lost 0 bases, the J end lost 5 bases, and 12 bases lay between the germline ends. The DNA of the CDR3 is TGCGCCAGCAGTGAGTCGAATTTCGGGATAGATACGCAGTATTTT. This sequence encodes CASSESNFGIDTQYF.

About this clonotype: It may be a read error: a sequence one base away is much more abundant. This chain connects TRBV10-3 to TRBJ1-2, with TRBD1 matching 8 bases. CDR3 length: 13 residues. In germline, CDR1 is ENHRY, CDR2 SYGVKD. The CDR3 sequence is CTITSDRDNGYTF. For the CDR3, the DNA is TGTACCATCACTTCGGACAGGGATAATGGCTACACCTTC.

The rearrangement joins TRBV7-9 to TRBJ2-1, with unresolved D. Trimming removed 7 bases from V and 7 bases from J, with 11 bases in between. The germline gives CDR1 SEHNR, CDR2 FQNEAQ (reference sequence). CDR3 length: 12 amino acids. The CDR3 spells CASNPIGNEQFF. The CDR3 coding sequence is TGTGCCAGCAACCCCATCGGAAATGAGCAGTTCTTC.

V is TRBV29-1 and J is TRBJ2-7; 9 bases agree with TRBD1. Germline V gives CDR1 SQVTM, CDR2 ANQGSEA. V trimming: 6 bases; J trimming: 5 bases; junction bases outside the gene matches: 5. This CDR3 is built from 12 residues. In nucleotides, the CDR3 is TGCAGCGTGGGACAGGGAAAAAACGAGCAGTACTTC. It encodes CSVGQGKNEQYF.

This clonotype was seen a handful of times. The genes are TRBV11-2 and TRBJ2-7, with D tentatively TRBD1 or TRBD2 (5 bases each). The V end was cut by 3 bases, the J end by 9 bases, with 12 bases between. Germline V gene data show CDR1 as SGHAT and CDR2 as FQNNGV. CDR3 size: 12 residues. CDR3 sequence: CASSFPQRGQYF. As DNA, the CDR3 is TGTGCCAGCAGCTTTCCCCAGAGGGGGCAGTACTTC.

On this clonotype: One end of the junction varies from germline; a read error may be responsible. The chain employs TRBV11-2 and TRBJ2-1; the match to TRBD2 covers 8 bases. Germline values: CDR1 SGHAT, CDR2 FQNNGV. There are 14 residues in the CDR3. As DNA, the CDR3 is TGTGTCAGCAGCCCCCCGGGGGTAGCGGGGAGGCAGTTCTTC. Encoded protein: CVSSPPGVAGRQFF.

To note about this clonotype: Mismatch with germline at one junction end may stem from a read error. The chain is built from TRBV30 and TRBJ1-1; 7 bases are a match to TRBD1. Germline CDR1 GTSNPN, CDR2 SVGIG (reference sequence). This CDR3 is 12 amino acids long. The CDR3 nucleotides read TGTGCCTGGAGGACAGGGTTTACTGAAGCTTCCTTT. The encoded protein is CAWRTGFTEASF.

About this clonotype itself: Just one base apart from a much larger clone, this may be a read error. Because it lacks the conserved phenylalanine or tryptophan at the end, this CDR3 is likely a read error. The J gene is TRBJ1-1, the V gene TRBV12-3 or TRBV12-4; D is unclear. The CDR3 sequence is 14 residues long. V was shortened by 6 bases and J by 2 bases, with 13 bases between the two germline ends. The CDR3 DNA reads TGTGCCAGCAGCCCTCATCGGCGAAACACTGAAGCTTTCATT. The encoded protein is CASSPHRRNTEAFI.

To note about this clonotype: A read error may explain this, as a much larger clone is one base away. The chain links TRBV28 to TRBJ1-5; D is possibly TRBD1 (6 bases). In germline, CDR1 is MDHEN, CDR2 SYDVKM. This CDR3 comprises 13 residues. The CDR3 sequence is CVSRTGFNQPQHF. Written as DNA, the CDR3 is TGTGTCAGCAGAACAGGGTTTAATCAGCCCCAGCATTTT.

This clonotype has a single count. Because the CDR3 is missing its conserved closing phenylalanine or tryptophan, this is likely a read error. The limits of the CDR3 on the DNA are not certain, so only TCRdb's listed CDR3 is given. J is TRBJ2-7 and V is TRBV11-2; the table assigns TRBD2, which was not confirmed against the DNA. Including both end residues, the CDR3 is 11 amino acids long. Germline CDR1 reads SGHAT; CDR2 reads FQNNGV. The CDR3 protein is CASSSASSMGY.

On this clonotype itself: A much larger clonotype is one base distant, so this may be a read error. The rearrangement joins TRBV10-3 to TRBJ2-1, with 9 nucleotides matching TRBD2. Germline V gene data show CDR1 as ENHRY and CDR2 as SYGVKD. The CDR3 length is 16 residues. The CDR3 is CAINEGSGSGDNEQFF. CDR3 in DNA: TGTGCCATCAATGAGGGTAGCGGGAGCGGTGATAATGAGCAGTTCTTC.

The chain uses TRBV10-3 and TRBJ2-1, with D perhaps being TRBD1 or TRBD2 (5 bases each). From germline, CDR1 is ENHRY and CDR2 SYGVKD. This CDR3 has 15 amino acids. Trimming pared 6 bases from V and 0 bases from J, leaving 12 bases between. The CDR3: CAISRDPRSYNEQFF. The CDR3 DNA sequence: TGTGCCATCAGCCGGGACCCCCGCTCCTACAATGAGCAGTTCTTC.

Concerning this clonotype: Mismatch with germline at one junction end may stem from a read error. The CDR3 DNA sequence: TGTGCCAGCAGCCCTGGACTAGCGGGCCCAGTTATGCAGTTTTTT. It is translated as CASSPGLAGPVMQFF. This chain uses TRBV11-2 with TRBJ2-3, with 11 bases that match TRBD2. Germline assignment: CDR1 SGHAT and CDR2 FQNNGV. The CDR3 consists of 15 residues. The variable domain in full, with the rest retrieved from reference TRBV11-2 and TRBJ2-3, is EAGVAQSPRYKIIEKRQSVAFWCNPISGHATLYWYQQILGQGPKLLIQFQNNGVVDDSQLPKDRFSAERLKGVDSTLKIQPAKLEDSAVYLCASSPGLAGPVMQFFGPGTRLTVL.

Comment on this clonotype: A read error may be the cause here, since a much bigger clone is one base away. V and J are TRBV10-3 and TRBJ2-1; TRBD1 agrees at 11 bases. V shed 4 bases and J 8 bases; nucleotides not matched to a gene: 10. The CDR3 is 16 amino acids. The germline V gene has CDR1 ENHRY and CDR2 SYGVKD. This CDR3 is CAISARGQGDEDEQFF. CDR3 nucleotides: TGTGCCATCAGTGCTAGGGGACAGGGGGATGAGGATGAGCAGTTCTTC.

Note on this clonotype: This may come from a read error, since a much larger clone is one base off. The V and J genes are TRBV10-2 and TRBJ2-5; D might be TRBD1 (5 bases). Per germline, CDR1 WSHSY and CDR2 SAAADI. There are 13 residues in the CDR3. CDR3 DNA: TGCGCCAGCAGTGAGCCAGGGAAAGAGGCCCAGTACTTC. Its translation is CASSEPGKEAQYF.

This clonotype was observed a few times. The rearrangement links TRBV5-5 to TRBJ1-2, with 7 bases identical to TRBD1. Trimming at V came to 1 base and at J to 1 base, leaving 4 bases not matched to a gene. The CDR3 is 15 amino acids. Germline CDR1 SGHKS, CDR2 YYEKEE (reference sequence). As DNA, the CDR3 is TGTGCCAGCAGCTTGACAGGGGACGTTAACTATGGCTACACCTTC. Amino acid sequence: CASSLTGDVNYGYTF.

Turning to this clonotype: In this CDR3 the conserved last residue, phenylalanine or tryptophan, is missing, so a read error is likely. It is unclear where the CDR3 begins or ends on the DNA, so no DNA is shown, and the CDR3 is as TCRdb lists it. V is TRBV10-2 and J is TRBJ2-1. Including both end residues, the CDR3 is 13 amino acids long. Germline V gene data show CDR1 as WSHSY and CDR2 as SAAADI. The CDR3 reads CASSETAYNERFI.

For the CDR3, the DNA is TGCAGCGACCAGAGGGGACTAGAGGCAGATACGCAGTATTTT. This encodes CSDQRGLEADTQYF. The chain recombines TRBV29-1 with TRBJ2-3; TRBD2 matches at 8 bases. CDR3 length: 14 residues. Germline CDR1 reads SQVTM; CDR2 reads ANQGSEA. The V segment lost 7 bases and the J segment 4 bases; nucleotides outside the gene matches: 10.

Comments on this clonotype: At one end the junction does not follow the germline gene, possibly because of a read error. This chain joins TRBV11-2 and TRBJ1-4; D possibly corresponds to TRBD1 (5 bases). Germline V gene lookup returns CDR1 SGHAT and CDR2 FQNNGV. The CDR3 runs to 18 residues. CDR3 protein: CAGSSTGTTRATNEKLFF. The CDR3 bases are TGTGCCGGCAGCTCGACGGGGACCACTCGAGCAACTAATGAAAAACTGTTTTTC.

In this sample, this clonotype turned up a few times. The chain is built from TRBV20-1 and TRBJ1-5, with 8 bases matching TRBD1. The J segment lost 1 base and the V segment lost 0 bases, leaving 5 bases of the junction unmatched. The CDR3 is made up of 16 amino acids. Germline CDR1 reads DFQATT; CDR2 reads SNEGSKA (reference sequence). The CDR3 region has the DNA TGCAGTGCTAGAGACGGACAGGGTTGGAGCAATCAGCCCCAGCATTTT. It specifies CSARDGQGWSNQPQHF.

J is TRBJ2-2 and V is TRBV11-1, with a tentative D call TRBD2 (6 bases). The CDR3 has 15 amino acids. V was trimmed by 3 bases and J by 6 bases, leaving 14 bases between them. Germline V gene data show CDR1 as SGHAT and CDR2 as FQDESV (reference sequence). CDR3 DNA: TGTGCCAGCAGCTTGGGGGTCGGGGGATCCGGGGAGCTGTTTTTT. Translated: CASSLGVGGSGELFF. The full variable domain, rest sourced from reference TRBV11-1 and TRBJ2-2, is EAEVAQSPRYKITEKSQAVAFWCDPISGHATLYWYRQILGQGPELLVQFQDESVVDDSQLPKDRFSAERLKGVDSTLKIQPAELGDSAMYLCASSLGVGGSGELFFGEGSRLTVL.

Comments on this clonotype: This may be a read error: a much more frequent sequence differs by one nucleotide. The chain is built from TRBV29-1 and TRBJ2-1; 9 bases agree with TRBD2. The V gene end was trimmed by 7 bases and the J gene end by 0 bases; junction bases not matched to a gene: 7. This CDR3 has 15 amino acids. From germline, CDR1 is SQVTM and CDR2 ANQGSEA. The CDR3 is CSASGTLSSYNEQFF. The DNA for the CDR3 is TGCAGCGCTAGCGGGACGCTTAGCTCCTACAATGAGCAGTTCTTC.

Worth noting for this clonotype: The junction departs from germline at one end; a sequencing error may be responsible. This rearrangement joins TRBV6-5 to TRBJ1-2; perhaps TRBD1 as D (5 bases). The CDR3 consists of 14 residues. The germline gives CDR1 MNHEY, CDR2 SVGAGI. CDR3: CASSYRTGSYGYIF. CDR3 coding DNA: TGTGCAAGCAGTTACAGGACGGGCAGCTATGGCTACATCTTC.

This clonotype occurred many times. The rearrangement uses TRBV5-4 and TRBJ1-2, with 8 bases fitting TRBD1. J gave up 4 bases and V 3 bases, and 5 bases lay outside the gene matches. Germline lookup yields CDR1 SGHNT and CDR2 YYREEE (reference sequence). The CDR3 has 14 amino acids. CDR3 amino acids: CASSWPTGAYGYTF. The CDR3 DNA is TGTGCCAGCAGCTGGCCGACAGGGGCCTATGGCTACACCTTC.

Remarks on this clonotype: A junction end diverges from the germline sequence, so it may reflect a read error. The chain carries TRBV11-1 and TRBJ2-2, with D possibly matching TRBD2 (7 bases). CDR3 length: 17 residues. Germline V gives CDR1 SGHAT, CDR2 FQDESV (reference sequence). This CDR3 is CAGSPEGGDANTGELFF. In DNA, the CDR3 is TGTGCCGGCAGCCCGGAAGGGGGGGATGCTAACACCGGGGAGCTGTTTTTT.

As DNA, the CDR3 is TGTATCAGCAGTCAAACCACGACTAGTGTGGTTCGCCAGCAGTTCTTC. Its translation is CISSQTTTSVVRQQFF. V and J are TRBV12-3 or TRBV12-4 and TRBJ2-1, with a tentative D call TRBD2 (6 bases). The CDR3 is 16 amino acids.

The sample holds one count of this clonotype. A much larger clone differs from this one at a single base, so this may be a read error. The chain carries TRBV4-1 and TRBJ1-1; D not certain. The CDR3 totals 14 residues. Germline CDR1 and CDR2: MGHRA and YSYEKL. V shed 7 bases and J shed 2 bases, with 14 bases lying between them. The CDR3 is CASIRLGLNTEAFF. As DNA, the CDR3 is TGCGCCAGCATCCGTCTCGGATTAAACACTGAAGCTTTCTTT.

Regarding this clonotype: This could be a read error, since a much larger clone is one nucleotide away. Given the absence of the conserved phenylalanine or tryptophan at the CDR3 end, a read error is likely. The chain recombines TRBV5-4 with TRBJ2-7, with TRBD2 identical over 7 bases. The V segment lost 0 bases and the J segment 3 bases; nucleotides outside the gene matches: 6. Germline V lookup: CDR1 SGHNT, CDR2 YYREEE (reference sequence). The CDR3 length is 15 residues. The CDR3 is CASSLASSGSYEQYI. CDR3 DNA sequence: TGTGCCAGCAGCTTGGCGTCTAGCGGAAGCTACGAGCAGTACATC.